The 11 T cell receptor beta chains below were found in one sample sequenced in a study of T cell repertoires in aging, cancer and after chemotherapy. TRB rearrangements spanning V, D and J were amplified using mixed TRB-A/B primers. Using its own MiXCR run on the multiplex PCR reads, TCRdb lists one record per CDR3 protein. The sample has over 650 distinct CDR3 sequences; around 20% are singletons. Peripheral blood genomic DNA, not sorted cells or RNA, was the template. Sequenced material: blood. The source is a human donor with a blood cancer.

This clonotype has a handful of counts. A single base separates this from a much larger clone, so it may be a read error. V is TRBV6-4 and J is TRBJ1-1; the match to TRBD1 covers 11 bases. The CDR3 has 15 amino acids. Germline V CDR1 and CDR2: MRHNA, SNTAGT. CDR3 nucleotides: TGTGCCAACAGTGAGTCCGGGACAGGGGGCACTGAAGCTTTCTTT. It translates to CANSESGTGGTEAFF.

This clonotype is large. The rearrangement joins TRBV19 to TRBJ2-4, with TRBD1 identical over 7 bases. Trimming cost V 7 bases and J 7 bases; bases outside gene matches: 4. The V gene's germline CDR1 is LNHDA and CDR2 SQIVND (reference sequence). The CDR3 extends over 12 amino acids. The CDR3 DNA follows: TGTGCCAGTATCGACAGGGTCAACATTCAGTACTTC. Its protein is CASIDRVNIQYF. Full variable domain (missing parts from reference TRBV19 and TRBJ2-4): DGGITQSPKYLFRKEGQNVTLSCEQNLNHDAMYWYRQDPGQGLRLIYYSQIVNDFQKGDIAEGYSVSREKKESFPLTVTSAQKNPTAFYLCASIDRVNIQYFGAGTRLSVL.

By its share, this clonotype is large. This chain links TRBV6-5 with TRBJ1-1; D might be TRBD1 (5 bases). CDR1 is MNHEY and CDR2 is SVGAGI in the germline V gene. The CDR3 loop spans 16 amino acids. Trimming stripped 4 bases from V and 1 base from J, with 16 bases between. The CDR3 DNA reads as TGTGCCAGCAGTTCCCCGATGGGAGGGACGAACACTGAAGCTTTCTTT. Residues: CASSSPMGGTNTEAFF.

This clonotype is large within its sample. The chain employs TRBV6-1 and TRBJ2-5; TRBD1 is a possible D gene (6 bases). The CDR3 consists of 12 residues. With 0 bases removed from V and 9 bases from J, the gap between germline ends came to 8 bases. CDR1 and CDR2 (germline): MNHNS, SASEGT. Here the CDR3 DNA reads TGTGCCAGCAGTGAAGCGCGGACAGCCCAGTACTTC. Translation gives CASSEARTAQYF.

The chain employs TRBV18 and TRBJ2-2; the D gene is possibly TRBD2 (6 bases). The CDR3 has 16 residues. V was shortened by 8 bases and J by 0 bases, with 16 bases between the two germline ends. Germline V gene lookup returns CDR1 KGHSH and CDR2 LQKENI. The chain's CDR3 is CASTPGVQANTGELFF. CDR3 DNA: TGTGCCAGCACCCCGGGGGTACAGGCGAACACCGGGGAGCTGTTTTTT.

This clonotype was seen a handful of times. The V call is TRBV25-1, the J call TRBJ2-5; D is perhaps TRBD1 or TRBD2 (6 bases each). The CDR3 extends over 14 amino acids. Germline V gives CDR1 MGHDK, CDR2 SYGVNS. V lost 3 bases to trimming and J lost 2 bases, with 10 bases between them. The CDR3: CASSERGHQETQYF. The CDR3 coding sequence is TGTGCCAGCAGTGAGCGGGGACATCAAGAGACCCAGTACTTC.

This clonotype is categorized as large (0.1 to 1%). The chain recombines TRBV27 with TRBJ2-5, with D maybe TRBD1 (6 bases). The CDR3 contains 17 residues. The V end was cut by 5 bases, the J end by 5 bases, with 24 bases between. Germline assignment: CDR1 MNHEY and CDR2 SMNVEV (reference sequence). The CDR3 DNA reads TGTGCCAGCAGTCCCCCCACCCAGACAGGCCTCCGGGAGACCCAGTACTTC. Protein product: CASSPPTQTGLRETQYF.

Within the sample, this clonotype is medium-sized (0.01 to 0.1%). Mismatch with germline at one junction end may stem from a read error. The rearrangement joins TRBV12-3 or TRBV12-4 to TRBJ1-5, with TRBD1 matching 9 bases. The CDR3 covers 16 residues. The DNA of the CDR3 is TGTGCCCGCAGTTCCCGACAGGGGGGTAGCAATCAGCCCCAGCATTTT. Protein: CARSSRQGGSNQPQHF.

This clonotype is large (0.1 to 1%) within its sample. The chain recombines TRBV6-1 with TRBJ1-2, with a tentative D call TRBD1 (5 bases). The length of the CDR3 is 15 residues. Looked up from germline, CDR1 is MNHNS and CDR2 is SASEGT. Trimming removed 2 bases from V and 0 bases from J, with 10 bases in between. The chain's CDR3 is CASSETMTANYGYTF. CDR3 sequence (DNA): TGTGCCAGCAGTGAAACCATGACAGCTAACTATGGCTACACCTTC.

This clonotype rates as large. This chain joins TRBV7-6 and TRBJ2-1; 10 bases match TRBD2. V trimming: 1 base; J trimming: 7 bases; junction bases outside the gene matches: 4. Germline V gene lookup returns CDR1 SGHVS and CDR2 FNYEAQ. The CDR3 covers 15 residues. The CDR3 DNA reads TGTGCCAGCAGCTTAGAGCGGGGGGGGGCTAATGAGCAGTTCTTC. Amino acid sequence: CASSLERGGANEQFF.

J is TRBJ1-1 and V is TRBV20-1, with TRBD1 matching 7 bases. CDR1 and CDR2 from the germline V gene are DFQATT and SNEGSKA (reference sequence). V gave up 7 bases and J gave up 3 bases; unmatched junction bases: 5. The CDR3 has 12 residues. This chain's CDR3 is CSGFRGDTEAFF. The CDR3 DNA is TGCAGTGGCTTCAGGGGGGACACTGAAGCTTTCTTT.